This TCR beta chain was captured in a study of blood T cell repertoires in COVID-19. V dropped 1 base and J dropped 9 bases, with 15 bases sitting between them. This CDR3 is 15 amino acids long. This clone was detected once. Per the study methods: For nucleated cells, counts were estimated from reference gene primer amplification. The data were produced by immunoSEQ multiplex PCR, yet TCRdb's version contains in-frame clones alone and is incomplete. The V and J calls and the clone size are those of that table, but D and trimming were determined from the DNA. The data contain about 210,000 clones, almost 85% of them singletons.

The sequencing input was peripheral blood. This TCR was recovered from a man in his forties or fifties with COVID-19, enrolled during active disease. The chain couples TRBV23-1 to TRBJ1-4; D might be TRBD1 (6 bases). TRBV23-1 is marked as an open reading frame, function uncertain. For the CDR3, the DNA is TGCGCCAGCAGTCAATGGGGGGGGCGTCAGAAAAAACTGTTTTTT. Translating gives CASSQWGGRQKKLFF.